This T cell receptor (beta chain) was captured by sequencing in a study of cytomegalovirus exposure and HLA in healthy donors. General study results and limits: The authors considered a cluster of highly shared sequence variants likely to be a sequencing artifact. An analysis done earlier found most TCR beta V segments productive about 87% or about 30% of the time.

This clone was counted once. Its antigen is undetermined. A multiplex PCR was run with 60 Vbeta primers and 13 Jbeta primers. Original processing notes: Later, an analysis found some 80 million unique TCR beta chains, and 9.5 million to 11 million of these were shared. Using immunoSEQ multiplex PCR, the repertoire was profiled, and TCRdb retains in-frame clones only, with some absent. The V and J calls and clone size come from that table; D and trimming were worked out from the DNA. The table includes approximately 140,000 clones, roughly four fifths detected once. Germline assignment: CDR1 MDHEN and CDR2 SYDVKM. The CDR3 runs to 11 residues. V was clipped by 5 bases and J by 4 bases, with 6 bases between them.

This chain uses TRBV28 with TRBJ2-7, with unresolved D. Sequenced: PBMCs. The TCR comes from a girl under 10 years old in good health and CMV-seronegative. This CDR3 reads CASSPLYEQYF. The CDR3 DNA follows: TGTGCCAGCAGTCCCCTATACGAGCAGTACTTC.